This T cell receptor (beta chain) stems from a study of cytomegalovirus exposure and HLA in healthy donors. Whole-study results and caveats: It was confirmed in vitro that a few of the CMV-associated chains were specific for CMV antigens. An Asian-associated ancestry cluster reportedly showed fewer N-insertions than the approximately 670-donor mean in a later analysis.

Unrecorded immune exposures were likely, despite nominal health at sampling. Per germline, CDR1 SGHAT and CDR2 FQNNGV. The CDR3 spans 13 residues. V dropped 0 bases and J dropped 4 bases, with 6 bases sitting between them. This clone was found a few times. Its antigen is currently unknown. Both 60 Vbeta primers and 13 Jbeta primers went into the PCR. Here immunoSEQ multiplex PCR was the method, and the copy in TCRdb shows in-frame clones only, minus some. The sample includes approximately 160,000 clones, over 80% seen only once; the top ten take roughly 4.5%. This clonotype was obtained from a man over 45 in good health and CMV-seropositive. J is TRBJ1-1 and V is TRBV11-2; D call uncertain. The sequencing sample was made of PBMCs. The CDR3 region is CASSLDSGTEAFF. As DNA, the CDR3 is TGTGCCAGCAGCTTAGATTCGGGCACTGAAGCTTTCTTT.